This note documents a single T cell receptor beta chain sequence. Its antigen is currently unknown. Here immunoSEQ multiplex PCR was the method, and the copy in TCRdb shows in-frame clones only, minus some. The data show hundreds of thousands of clones, less than 90% seen once. The CDR3 contains 14 residues. Trimming at V came to 2 bases and at J to 3 bases, leaving 4 bases not matched to a gene. In germline, CDR1 is SGHTS, CDR2 YDEGEE. The data belong to a study of cytomegalovirus exposure and HLA in healthy donors. Study outcomes and limitations: One later analysis, an examination of the approximately 120 validation repertoires, found that first-cohort TCR clusters tended to co-occur in them. Among TCR sequences, most were rare, though some public TCRs appeared in many donors. 164 TCR beta chains were listed as cytomegalovirus-associated. High specificity and sensitivity for cytomegalovirus status were reported for the classifier.

The TCR comes from a woman between 18 and 29 years old in good health and CMV-seronegative. The chain is built from TRBV5-8 and TRBJ2-7; 8 bases map to TRBD1. Sequences were obtained from PBMCs. CDR3 sequence: CASSFHRGSYEQYF. The CDR3 bases are TGTGCCAGCAGCTTTCACAGGGGGAGCTACGAGCAGTACTTC.